The 14 T cell receptor beta chains reported below all come from one sample, sequenced in a study of monozygotic twins with inflammatory bowel disease. TCRdb reprocessed the 5' RACE reads, keeping one entry per CDR3 protein, no DNA. This sample's table reports nearly 450,000 distinct CDR3 sequences. Material: blood. Source of these receptors: a human donor with ulcerative colitis or Crohn's disease, or a healthy co-twin of an affected twin (not recorded which).

The chain couples TRBV4-1 to TRBJ1-2; TCRdb names TRBD1, which stays unverified in the absence of DNA. The V gene's germline CDR1 is MGHRA and CDR2 YSYEKL. CDR3 size: 17 residues. The CDR3 is CASSQEGALDSSYGYTF.

This chain uses TRBV5-1 with TRBJ2-6; TCRdb's D call, TRBD2, is unchecked because there is no DNA. Per the germline V gene, CDR1 is SGHRS and CDR2 is YFSETQ. This CDR3 has 17 residues. CDR3 protein: CASSLAGTSSGANVLTF.

V gene TRBV12-3 or TRBV12-4 combines with J gene TRBJ2-5; TCRdb's D gene call, TRBD1, goes unchecked for lack of DNA. The CDR3 consists of 15 residues. This CDR3 is CASSPRQGIQETQYF.

The J gene is TRBJ2-1, the V gene TRBV28. The CDR3 is 16 residues long. From germline, CDR1 is MDHEN and CDR2 SYDVKM. The CDR3: CASSQDPYRSYNEQFF.

CDR3 residues: CATSDFGDQPQHF. The gene calls are TRBV24-1 and TRBJ1-5. CDR3 length: 13 residues. Germline values: CDR1 KGHDR, CDR2 SFDVKD.

The chain employs TRBV3-1 and TRBJ2-5; TCRdb gives TRBD2 as the D gene, but with no DNA this cannot be confirmed. The CDR3 loop spans 14 amino acids. CDR1 and CDR2 from the germline V gene are LGHDT and YNNKEL (reference sequence). CDR3 sequence: CASGRRTHQETQYF.

The chain employs TRBV7-9 and TRBJ2-1; checking the TCRdb D call of TRBD1 is not possible without DNA. Per the germline V gene, CDR1 is SEHNR and CDR2 is FQNEAQ (reference sequence). This CDR3 spans 14 amino acids. The CDR3: CASSLVQGDNEQFF.

The chain uses TRBV6-2 or TRBV6-3 and TRBJ2-1. This CDR3 comprises 17 residues. Looked up from germline, CDR1 is MNHEY and CDR2 is SVGEGT. The CDR3 reads CASSYSTSGSSYNEQFF.

This chain's CDR3 is CASSFTTIDNEQFF. The V and J genes are TRBV7-2 and TRBJ2-1. The CDR3 covers 14 residues. Germline V lookup: CDR1 SGHTA, CDR2 FQGNSA. Variable domain in full (rest from reference TRBV7-2 and TRBJ2-1): GAGVSQSPSNKVTEKGKDVELRCDPISGHTALYWYRQSLGQGLEFLIYFQGNSAPDKSGLPSDRFSAERTGGSVSTLTIQRTQQEDSAVYLCASSFTTIDNEQFFGPGTRLTVL.

This sequence joins TRBV6-5 and TRBJ1-1. CDR1 is MNHEY, CDR2 SVGAGI, per germline. The CDR3 runs to 13 residues. The CDR3 loop is CASKEQMNTEAFF.

The V and J genes are TRBV7-9 and TRBJ2-3; the TRBD2 assignment by TCRdb is unverifiable without DNA. The CDR3 has 15 residues. Germline CDR1 is SEHNR and CDR2 is FQNEAQ (reference sequence). The CDR3 loop is CASSFGTSEADTQYF. Supplemented by reference TRBV7-9 and TRBJ2-3, the full variable domain reads DTGVSQNPRHKITKRGQNVTFRCDPISEHNRLYWYRQTLGQGPEFLTYFQNEAQLEKSRLLSDRFSAERPKGSFSTLEIQRTEQGDSAMYLCASSFGTSEADTQYFGPGTRLTVL.

This chain's CDR3 is CASSQPERGYTDTQYF. The chain carries TRBV4-2 and TRBJ2-3; lacking DNA, the TRBD2 call made by TCRdb goes unchecked. Germline V CDR1 and CDR2: LGHNA, YNFKEQ. This CDR3 has 16 residues.

The chain recombines TRBV12-3 or TRBV12-4 with TRBJ2-3; TCRdb selects TRBD1, and the lack of DNA leaves this call unchecked. The CDR3 has 16 amino acids. Here the CDR3 reads CASSSDRDRVTDTQYF.

This sequence joins TRBV20-1 and TRBJ2-5; there is no DNA to check the TCRdb D call of TRBD1. The CDR3 is made up of 13 amino acids. Germline loops: CDR1 DFQATT, CDR2 SNEGSKA (reference sequence). The CDR3 loop reads CSASMTGQETQYF.